The 8 T cell receptor beta chains below come from one sample, sequenced in a study of CD8 T cells in Susac syndrome. Reverse transcription of about 0.45 to 1 ug RNA used random hexamers. TCRdb processed the immunoSEQ multiplex PCR reads anew with MiXCR; each CDR3 protein has one entry. The top ten hold roughly 0.07% of the sample, which has 250,000 to 350,000 distinct CDR3 sequences, about 91% seen once. The sequencing sample was made of CD4+ T cells from PBMCs. The receptors derive from a human donor with multiple sclerosis.

The rearrangement uses TRBV29-1 and TRBJ1-2; 7 bases match TRBD1. V gave up 4 bases and J gave up 6 bases; unmatched junction bases: 2. The CDR3 loop spans 11 amino acids. Germline V gene lookup returns CDR1 SQVTM and CDR2 ANQGSEA. As DNA, the CDR3 is TGCAGCGTTGGAGGACAGGATGGCTACACCTTC. It codes for CSVGGQDGYTF.

This clonotype was found once. The chain employs TRBV6-2 or TRBV6-3 and TRBJ2-1; D tentatively reads TRBD1 or TRBD2 (6 bases each). The CDR3 sequence is 15 residues long. The V end lost 5 bases, the J end lost 8 bases, and 19 bases lay between the germline ends. CDR1 and CDR2 (germline): MNHEY, SVGEGT. The CDR3 protein is CASSTPGKGGDEQFF. In nucleotides, the CDR3 is TGTGCCAGCAGTACCCCAGGCAAGGGGGGCGATGAGCAGTTCTTC.

The chain combines TRBV12-5 with TRBJ1-1, with no clear D. The CDR3 spans 14 residues. Germline V CDR1 and CDR2: LGHNT, FRNRAP. V was shortened by 6 bases and J by 1 base, with 12 bases between the two germline ends. The CDR3 sequence: CASGHLRGNTEAFF. The CDR3 DNA reads as TGTGCTAGTGGACATTTACGGGGGAACACTGAAGCTTTCTTT.

The J gene is TRBJ2-1, the V gene TRBV6-5; D may be TRBD2 (5 bases). The CDR3 totals 15 residues. Trimming stripped 3 bases from V and 0 bases from J, with 9 bases between. Germline V CDR1 and CDR2: MNHEY, SVGAGI. The CDR3 DNA reads TGTGCCAGCAGTTATGTGGGGAGCTCCTACAATGAGCAGTTCTTC. Amino acids: CASSYVGSSYNEQFF.

The rearrangement uses TRBV3-1 and TRBJ2-5; maybe TRBD2 (6 bases). With 5 bases removed from V and 1 base from J, the gap between germline ends came to 14 bases. The CDR3 totals 15 residues. CDR1 LGHDT and CDR2 YNNKEL come from the germline V gene (reference sequence). The CDR3 reads CASSKASDAQETQYF. The CDR3 DNA follows: TGTGCCAGCAGCAAGGCTAGCGATGCCCAAGAGACCCAGTACTTC.

The chain combines TRBV15 with TRBJ2-2; D is uncertain. CDR1 is LNHNV and CDR2 is YYDKDF in the germline V gene (reference sequence). V lost 1 base and J 7 bases, leaving 7 bases between the germline ends. This CDR3 is 13 amino acids long. The CDR3 coding sequence is TGTGCCACCAGCAGAGTCAAGGTCGGGGAGCTGTTTTTT. Its translation is CATSRVKVGELFF.

This CDR3 reads CASTPGSGKQETQYF. Written as DNA, the CDR3 is TGTGCCAGCACCCCGGGGAGCGGGAAACAAGAGACCCAGTACTTC. The rearrangement links TRBV7-6 to TRBJ2-5; 7 nucleotides agree with TRBD2. CDR3 length: 15 residues. J was trimmed by 2 bases and V by 7 bases; bases with no gene match: 10. Germline loops: CDR1 SGHVS, CDR2 FNYEAQ.

The chain is built from TRBV5-1 and TRBJ2-7; D gene unclear. The germline CDR1 and CDR2 sequences are SGHRS and YFSETQ. Trimming shortened V by 1 base and J by 3 bases, and 11 bases separated the two germline ends. CDR3 size: 14 residues. CDR3 region: CASSLSRQNYEQYF. In DNA form, the CDR3 reads TGCGCCAGCAGCTTGAGTCGGCAGAACTACGAGCAGTACTTC.